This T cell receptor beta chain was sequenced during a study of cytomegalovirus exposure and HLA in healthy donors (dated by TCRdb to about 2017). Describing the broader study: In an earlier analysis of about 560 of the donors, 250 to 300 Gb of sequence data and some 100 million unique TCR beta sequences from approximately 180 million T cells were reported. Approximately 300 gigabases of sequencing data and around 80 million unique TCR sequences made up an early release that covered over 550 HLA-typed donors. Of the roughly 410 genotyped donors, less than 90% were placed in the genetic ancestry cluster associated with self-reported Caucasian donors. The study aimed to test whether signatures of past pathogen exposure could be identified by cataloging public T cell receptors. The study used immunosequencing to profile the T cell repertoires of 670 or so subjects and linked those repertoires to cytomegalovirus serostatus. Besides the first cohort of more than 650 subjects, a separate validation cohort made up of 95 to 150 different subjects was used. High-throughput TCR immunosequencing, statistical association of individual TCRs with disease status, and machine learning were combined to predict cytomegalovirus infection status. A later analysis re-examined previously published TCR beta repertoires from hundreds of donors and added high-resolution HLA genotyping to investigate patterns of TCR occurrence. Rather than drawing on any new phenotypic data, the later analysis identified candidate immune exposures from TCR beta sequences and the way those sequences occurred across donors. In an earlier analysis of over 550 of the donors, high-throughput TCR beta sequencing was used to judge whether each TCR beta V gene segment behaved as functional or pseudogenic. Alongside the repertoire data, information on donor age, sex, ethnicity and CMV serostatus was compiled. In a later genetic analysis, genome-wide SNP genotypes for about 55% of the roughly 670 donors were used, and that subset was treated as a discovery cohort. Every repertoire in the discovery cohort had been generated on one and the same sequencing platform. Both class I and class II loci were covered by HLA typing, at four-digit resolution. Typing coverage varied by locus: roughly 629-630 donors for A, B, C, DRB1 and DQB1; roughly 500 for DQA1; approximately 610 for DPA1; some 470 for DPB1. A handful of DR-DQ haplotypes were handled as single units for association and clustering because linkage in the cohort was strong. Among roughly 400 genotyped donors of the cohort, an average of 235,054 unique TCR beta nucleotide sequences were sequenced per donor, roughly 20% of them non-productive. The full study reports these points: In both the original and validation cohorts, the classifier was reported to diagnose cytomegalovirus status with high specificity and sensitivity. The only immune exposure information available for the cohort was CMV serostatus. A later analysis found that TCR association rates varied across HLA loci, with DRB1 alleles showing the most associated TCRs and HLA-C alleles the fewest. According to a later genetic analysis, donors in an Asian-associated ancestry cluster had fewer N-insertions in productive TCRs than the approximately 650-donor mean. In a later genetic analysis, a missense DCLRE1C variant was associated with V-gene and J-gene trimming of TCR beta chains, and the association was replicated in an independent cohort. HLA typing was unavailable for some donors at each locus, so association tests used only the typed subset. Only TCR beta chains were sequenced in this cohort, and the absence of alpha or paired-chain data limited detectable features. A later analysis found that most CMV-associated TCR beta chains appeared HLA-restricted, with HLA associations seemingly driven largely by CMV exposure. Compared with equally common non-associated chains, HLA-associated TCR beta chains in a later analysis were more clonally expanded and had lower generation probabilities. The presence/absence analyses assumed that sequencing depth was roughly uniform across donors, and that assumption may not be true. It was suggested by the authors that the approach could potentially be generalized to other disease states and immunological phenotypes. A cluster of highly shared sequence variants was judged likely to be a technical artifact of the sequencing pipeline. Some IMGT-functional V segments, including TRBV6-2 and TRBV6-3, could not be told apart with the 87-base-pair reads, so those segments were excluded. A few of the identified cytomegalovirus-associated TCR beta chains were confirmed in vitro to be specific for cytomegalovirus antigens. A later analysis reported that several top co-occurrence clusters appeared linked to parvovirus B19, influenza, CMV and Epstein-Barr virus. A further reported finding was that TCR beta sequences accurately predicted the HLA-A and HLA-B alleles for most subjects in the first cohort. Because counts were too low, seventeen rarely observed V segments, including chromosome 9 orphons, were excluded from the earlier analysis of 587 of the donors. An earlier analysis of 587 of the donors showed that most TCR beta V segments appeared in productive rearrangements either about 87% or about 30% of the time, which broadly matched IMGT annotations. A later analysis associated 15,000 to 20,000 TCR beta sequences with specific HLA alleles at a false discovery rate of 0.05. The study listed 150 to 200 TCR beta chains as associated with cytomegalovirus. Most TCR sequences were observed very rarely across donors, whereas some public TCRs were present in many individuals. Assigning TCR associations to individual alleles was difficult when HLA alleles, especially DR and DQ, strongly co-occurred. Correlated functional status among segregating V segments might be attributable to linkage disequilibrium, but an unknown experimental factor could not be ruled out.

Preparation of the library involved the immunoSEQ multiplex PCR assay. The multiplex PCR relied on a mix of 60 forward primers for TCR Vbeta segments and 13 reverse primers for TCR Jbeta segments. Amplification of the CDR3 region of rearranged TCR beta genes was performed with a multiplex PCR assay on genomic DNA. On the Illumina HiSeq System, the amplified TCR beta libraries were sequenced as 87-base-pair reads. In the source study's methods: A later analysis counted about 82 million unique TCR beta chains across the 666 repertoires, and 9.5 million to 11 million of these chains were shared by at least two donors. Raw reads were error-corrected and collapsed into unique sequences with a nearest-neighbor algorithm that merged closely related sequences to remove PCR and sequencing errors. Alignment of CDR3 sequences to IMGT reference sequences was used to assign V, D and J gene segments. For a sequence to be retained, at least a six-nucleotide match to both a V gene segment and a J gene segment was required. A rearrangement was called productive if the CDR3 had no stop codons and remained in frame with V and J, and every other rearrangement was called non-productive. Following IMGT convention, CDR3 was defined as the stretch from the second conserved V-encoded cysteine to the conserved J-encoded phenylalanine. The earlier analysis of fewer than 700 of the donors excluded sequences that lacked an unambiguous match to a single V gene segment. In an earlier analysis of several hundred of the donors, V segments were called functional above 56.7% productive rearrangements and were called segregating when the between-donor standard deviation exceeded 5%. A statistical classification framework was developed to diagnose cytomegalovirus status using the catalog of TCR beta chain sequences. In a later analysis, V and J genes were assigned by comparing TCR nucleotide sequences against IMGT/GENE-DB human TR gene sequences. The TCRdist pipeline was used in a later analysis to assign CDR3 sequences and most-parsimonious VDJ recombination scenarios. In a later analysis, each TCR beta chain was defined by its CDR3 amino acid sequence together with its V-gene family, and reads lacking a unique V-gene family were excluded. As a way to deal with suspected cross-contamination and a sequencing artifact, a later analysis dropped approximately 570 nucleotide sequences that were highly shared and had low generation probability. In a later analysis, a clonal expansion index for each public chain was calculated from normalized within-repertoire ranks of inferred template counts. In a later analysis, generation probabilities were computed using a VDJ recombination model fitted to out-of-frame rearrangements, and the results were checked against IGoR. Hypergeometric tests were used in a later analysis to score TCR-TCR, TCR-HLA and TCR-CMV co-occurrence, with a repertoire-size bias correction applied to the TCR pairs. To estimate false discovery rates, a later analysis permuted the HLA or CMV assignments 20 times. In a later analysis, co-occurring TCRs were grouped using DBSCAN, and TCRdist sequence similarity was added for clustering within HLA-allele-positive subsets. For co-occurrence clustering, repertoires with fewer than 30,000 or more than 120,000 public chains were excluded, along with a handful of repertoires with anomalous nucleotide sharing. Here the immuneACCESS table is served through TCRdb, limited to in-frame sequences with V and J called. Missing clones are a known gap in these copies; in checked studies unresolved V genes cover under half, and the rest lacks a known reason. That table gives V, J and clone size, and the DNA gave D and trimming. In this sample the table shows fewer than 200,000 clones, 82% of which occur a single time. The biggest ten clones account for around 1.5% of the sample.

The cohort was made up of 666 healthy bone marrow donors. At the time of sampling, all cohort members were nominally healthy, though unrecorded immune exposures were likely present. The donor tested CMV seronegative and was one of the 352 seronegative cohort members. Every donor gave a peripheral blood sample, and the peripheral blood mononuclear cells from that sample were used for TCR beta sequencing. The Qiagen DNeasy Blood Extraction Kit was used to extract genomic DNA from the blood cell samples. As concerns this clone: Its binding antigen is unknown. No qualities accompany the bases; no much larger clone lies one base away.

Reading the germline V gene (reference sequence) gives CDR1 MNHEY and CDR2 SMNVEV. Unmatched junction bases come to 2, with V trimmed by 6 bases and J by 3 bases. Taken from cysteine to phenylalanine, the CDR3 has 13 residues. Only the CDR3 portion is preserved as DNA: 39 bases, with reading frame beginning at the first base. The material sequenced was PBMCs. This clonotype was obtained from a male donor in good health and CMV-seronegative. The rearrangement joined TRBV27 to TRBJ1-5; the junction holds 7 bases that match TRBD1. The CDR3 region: CASRTGNNQPQHF. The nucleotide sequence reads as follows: TGTGCCAGCAGGACAGGGAACAATCAGCCCCAGCATTTT.